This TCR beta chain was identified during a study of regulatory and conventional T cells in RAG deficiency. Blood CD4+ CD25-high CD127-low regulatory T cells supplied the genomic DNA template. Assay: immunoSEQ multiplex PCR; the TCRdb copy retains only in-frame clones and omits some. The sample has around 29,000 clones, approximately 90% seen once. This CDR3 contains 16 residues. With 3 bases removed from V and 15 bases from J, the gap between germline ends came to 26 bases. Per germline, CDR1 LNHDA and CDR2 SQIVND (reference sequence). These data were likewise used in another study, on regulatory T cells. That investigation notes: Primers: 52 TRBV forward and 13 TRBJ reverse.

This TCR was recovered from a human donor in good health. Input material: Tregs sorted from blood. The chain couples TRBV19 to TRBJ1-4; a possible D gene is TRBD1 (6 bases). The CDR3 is CASSITSGTSRRGVFF. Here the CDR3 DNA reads TGTGCCAGTAGTATTACGTCCGGGACATCCCGAAGGGGGGTGTTTTTT.